The present entry profiles one T cell receptor beta chain with its context. These data originate in a study of blood T cell repertoires in COVID-19. Study in general: Spain, Italy and the United States supplied samples that represented acute and convalescent COVID-19. From T cells, B-cell-depleted T cells, or PBMCs came the material, which was cDNA or gDNA.

The CDR3 consists of 14 residues. Germline V lookup: CDR1 SGHTA, CDR2 FQGNSA. Trimming took off 1 base at V and 8 bases at J, with 14 bases between the two ends. In the authors' methods: Researchers report that nucleated cell counts were estimated from reference gene primer amplification. Assay: immunoSEQ multiplex PCR; the TCRdb copy retains only in-frame clones and omits some. V, J and clone size were drawn from that table, and D and trimming were deduced from the DNA. The data show some 150,000 clones, with about four fifths seen just once and over 7.5% held by the top ten. This chain connects TRBV7-2 to TRBJ1-2; weak D call: TRBD1 (5 bases). The TCR sequence derives from a woman aged 60-70 years with active or convalescent COVID-19. Sequencing was done on a sample of peripheral blood. The CDR3 sequence: CASSLDRLLEGYTF. The CDR3 DNA reads TGTGCCAGCAGCTTAGACAGGCTTCTGGAGGGCTACACCTTC.